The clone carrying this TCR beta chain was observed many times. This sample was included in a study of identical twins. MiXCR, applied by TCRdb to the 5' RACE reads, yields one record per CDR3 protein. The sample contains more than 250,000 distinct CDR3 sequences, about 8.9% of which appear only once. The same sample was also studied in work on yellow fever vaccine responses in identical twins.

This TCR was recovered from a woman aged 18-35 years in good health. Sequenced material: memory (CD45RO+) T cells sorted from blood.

The chain's CDR3 is CASSEALGNEPQHF. DNA for the CDR3: TGTGCCAGCAGTGAAGCGCTGGGGAATGAGCCCCAGCATTTT. The rearrangement uses TRBV6-1 and TRBJ1-5; D uncertain. V was cut by 0 bases and J by 8 bases, with 11 bases left in between. The CDR3 contains 14 residues. Germline V gene data show CDR1 as MNHNS and CDR2 as SASEGT.